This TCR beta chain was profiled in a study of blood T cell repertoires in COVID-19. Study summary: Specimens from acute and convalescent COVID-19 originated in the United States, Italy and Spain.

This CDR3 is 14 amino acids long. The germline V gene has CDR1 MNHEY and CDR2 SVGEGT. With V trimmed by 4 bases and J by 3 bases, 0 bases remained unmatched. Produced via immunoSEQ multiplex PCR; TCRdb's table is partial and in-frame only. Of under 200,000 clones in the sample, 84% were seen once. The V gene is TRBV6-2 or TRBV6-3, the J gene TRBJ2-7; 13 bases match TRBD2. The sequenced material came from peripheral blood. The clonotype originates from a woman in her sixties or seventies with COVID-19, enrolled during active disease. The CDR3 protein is CASSWTSGGYEQYF. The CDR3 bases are TGTGCCAGCAGTTGGACTAGCGGGGGCTACGAGCAGTACTTC.